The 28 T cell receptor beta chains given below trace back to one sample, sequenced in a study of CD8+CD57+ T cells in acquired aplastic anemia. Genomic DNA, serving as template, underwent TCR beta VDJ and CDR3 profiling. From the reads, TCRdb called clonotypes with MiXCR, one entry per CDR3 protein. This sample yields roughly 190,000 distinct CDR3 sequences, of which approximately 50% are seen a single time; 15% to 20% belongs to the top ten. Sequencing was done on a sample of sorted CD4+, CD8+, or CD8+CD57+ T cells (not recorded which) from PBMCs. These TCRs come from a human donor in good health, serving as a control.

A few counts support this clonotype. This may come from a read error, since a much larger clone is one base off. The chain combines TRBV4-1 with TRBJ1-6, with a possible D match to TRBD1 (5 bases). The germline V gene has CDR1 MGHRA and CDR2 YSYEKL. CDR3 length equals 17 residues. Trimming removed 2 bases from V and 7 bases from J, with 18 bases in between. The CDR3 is CASSQLSARRGNSPLHF. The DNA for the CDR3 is TGCGCCAGCAGCCAACTGTCGGCTCGCCGGGGCAATTCACCCCTCCACTTT.

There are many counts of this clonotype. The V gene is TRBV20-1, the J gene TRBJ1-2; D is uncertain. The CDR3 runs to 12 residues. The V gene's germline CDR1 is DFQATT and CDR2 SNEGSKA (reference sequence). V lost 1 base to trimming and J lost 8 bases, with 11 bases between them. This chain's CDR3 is CSARVQVGGYTF. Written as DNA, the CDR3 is TGCAGTGCTAGAGTTCAGGTGGGGGGCTACACCTTC.

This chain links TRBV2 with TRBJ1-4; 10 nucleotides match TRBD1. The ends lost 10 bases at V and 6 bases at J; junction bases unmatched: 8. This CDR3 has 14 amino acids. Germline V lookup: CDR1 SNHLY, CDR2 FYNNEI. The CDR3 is CAIRKGQGYEKLFF. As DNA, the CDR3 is TGTGCCATCAGAAAGGGACAGGGGTATGAAAAACTGTTTTTT.

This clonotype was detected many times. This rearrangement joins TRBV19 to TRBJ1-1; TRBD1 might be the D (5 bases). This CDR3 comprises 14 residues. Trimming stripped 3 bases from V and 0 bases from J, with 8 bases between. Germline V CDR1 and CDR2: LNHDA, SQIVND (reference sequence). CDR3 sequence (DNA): TGTGCCAGTAGTATTCGGGGCTTGAACACTGAAGCTTTCTTT. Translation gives CASSIRGLNTEAFF.

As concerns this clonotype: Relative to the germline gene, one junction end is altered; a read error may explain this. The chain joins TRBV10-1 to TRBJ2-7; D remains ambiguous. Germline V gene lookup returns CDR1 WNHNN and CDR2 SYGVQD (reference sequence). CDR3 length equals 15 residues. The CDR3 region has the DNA TGTGCCAGCAGTTACGCGACGGTGGTCGTATACGAGCAGTACTTC. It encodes CASSYATVVVYEQYF.

The CDR3 is CASSVGDNYGYTF. The CDR3 DNA follows: TGTGCCAGCAGCGTAGGGGACAACTATGGCTACACCTTC. The V and J genes are TRBV9 and TRBJ1-2; D possibly corresponds to TRBD1 (5 bases). Trimming took off 0 bases at V and 2 bases at J, with 5 bases between the two ends. Germline-derived CDR1 and CDR2 are SGDLS and YYNGEE. The CDR3 runs to 13 residues.

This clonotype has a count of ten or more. The DNA of the CDR3 is TGTGCCAGCAGCAGTCAGGGGTACGGCACTGAAGCTTTCTTT. Its translation: CASSSQGYGTEAFF. The chain is built from TRBV7-3 and TRBJ1-1; D might be TRBD1 (6 bases). With 5 bases removed from V and 4 bases from J, the gap between germline ends came to 14 bases. Germline-derived CDR1 and CDR2 are SGHTA and FQGTGA. The CDR3 has 14 residues.

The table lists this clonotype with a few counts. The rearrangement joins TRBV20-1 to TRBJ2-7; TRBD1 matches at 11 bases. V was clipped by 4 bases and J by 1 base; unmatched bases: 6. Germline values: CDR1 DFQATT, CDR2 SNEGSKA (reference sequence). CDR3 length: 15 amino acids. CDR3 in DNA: TGCAGTGCTAAGTCAGGGGACAGGGGGTCCTACGAGCAGTACTTC. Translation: CSAKSGDRGSYEQYF.

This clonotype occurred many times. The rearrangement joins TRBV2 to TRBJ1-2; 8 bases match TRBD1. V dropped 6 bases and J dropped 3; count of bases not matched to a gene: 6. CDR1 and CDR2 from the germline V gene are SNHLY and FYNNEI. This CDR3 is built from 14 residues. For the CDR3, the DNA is TGTGCCAGCAGCCCACAGGGGGGATACTATGGCTACACCTTC. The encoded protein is CASSPQGGYYGYTF.

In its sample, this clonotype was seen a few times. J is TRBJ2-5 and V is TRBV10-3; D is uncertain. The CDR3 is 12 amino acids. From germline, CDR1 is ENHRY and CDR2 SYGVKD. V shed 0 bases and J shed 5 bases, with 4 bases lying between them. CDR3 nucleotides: TGTGCCATCAGTGAGTCGAGGGAGACCCAGTACTTC. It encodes CAISESRETQYF.

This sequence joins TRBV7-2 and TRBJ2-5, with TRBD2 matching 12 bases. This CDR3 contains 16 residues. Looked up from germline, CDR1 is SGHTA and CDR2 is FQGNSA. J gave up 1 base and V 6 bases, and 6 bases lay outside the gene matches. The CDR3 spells CASSPSSGGAQETQYF. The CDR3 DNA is TGTGCCAGCAGTCCATCTAGCGGGGGGGCCCAAGAGACCCAGTACTTC.

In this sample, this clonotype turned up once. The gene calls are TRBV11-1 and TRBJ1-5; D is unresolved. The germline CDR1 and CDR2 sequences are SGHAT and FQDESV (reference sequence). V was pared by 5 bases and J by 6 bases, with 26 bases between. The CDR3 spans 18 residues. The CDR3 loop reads CASSPATDGVGIGQPQHF. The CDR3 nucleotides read TGTGCCAGCAGCCCGGCCACGGACGGGGTTGGTATAGGTCAGCCCCAGCATTTT.

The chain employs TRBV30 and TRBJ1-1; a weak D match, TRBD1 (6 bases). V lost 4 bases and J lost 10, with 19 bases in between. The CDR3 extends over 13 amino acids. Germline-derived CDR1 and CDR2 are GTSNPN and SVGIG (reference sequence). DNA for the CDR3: TGTGCCTGGATTGGGCCGGGGGCCGTCGTAGCTTTCTTT. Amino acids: CAWIGPGAVVAFF.

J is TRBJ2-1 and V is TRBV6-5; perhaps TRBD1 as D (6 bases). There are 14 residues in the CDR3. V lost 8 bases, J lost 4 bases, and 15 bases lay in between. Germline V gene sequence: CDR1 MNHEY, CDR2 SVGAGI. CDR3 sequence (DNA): TGTGCCAGCGGCACCTACAGGGAATACAATGAGCAGTTCTTC. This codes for CASGTYREYNEQFF.

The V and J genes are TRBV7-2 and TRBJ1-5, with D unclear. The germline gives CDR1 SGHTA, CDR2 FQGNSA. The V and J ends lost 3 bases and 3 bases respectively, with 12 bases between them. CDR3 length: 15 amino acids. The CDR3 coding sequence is TGTGCCAGCAGCTTGCTTTGGAGGTCCAATCAGCCCCAGCATTTT. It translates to CASSLLWRSNQPQHF.

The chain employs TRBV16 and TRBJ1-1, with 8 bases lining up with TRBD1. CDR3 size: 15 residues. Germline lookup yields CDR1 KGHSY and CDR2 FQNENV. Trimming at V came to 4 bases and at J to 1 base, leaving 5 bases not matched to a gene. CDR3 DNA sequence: TGTGCCAGCAGCCGGCCCGGGACAGGGAACACTGAAGCTTTCTTT. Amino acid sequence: CASSRPGTGNTEAFF.

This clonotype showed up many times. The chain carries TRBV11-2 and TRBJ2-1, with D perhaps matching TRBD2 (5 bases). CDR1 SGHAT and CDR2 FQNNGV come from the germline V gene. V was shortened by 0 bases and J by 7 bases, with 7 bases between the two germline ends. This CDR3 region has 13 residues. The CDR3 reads CASSLDRRNEQFF. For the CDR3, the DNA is TGTGCCAGCAGCTTAGATAGGAGGAATGAGCAGTTCTTC. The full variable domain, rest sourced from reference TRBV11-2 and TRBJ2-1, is EAGVAQSPRYKIIEKRQSVAFWCNPISGHATLYWYQQILGQGPKLLIQFQNNGVVDDSQLPKDRFSAERLKGVDSTLKIQPAKLEDSAVYLCASSLDRRNEQFFGPGTRLTVL.

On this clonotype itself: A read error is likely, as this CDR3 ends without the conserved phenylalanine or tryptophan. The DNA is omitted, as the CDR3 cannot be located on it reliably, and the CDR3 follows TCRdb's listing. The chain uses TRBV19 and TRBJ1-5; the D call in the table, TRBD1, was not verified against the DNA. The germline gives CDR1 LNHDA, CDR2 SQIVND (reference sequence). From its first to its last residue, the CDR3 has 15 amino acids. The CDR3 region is CASSARTGANQPQRL.

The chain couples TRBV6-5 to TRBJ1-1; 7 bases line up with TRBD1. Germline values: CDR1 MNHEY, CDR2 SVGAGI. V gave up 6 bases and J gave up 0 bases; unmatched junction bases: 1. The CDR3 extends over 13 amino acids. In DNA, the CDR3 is TGTGCCAGCAGACAGGGGATGAACACTGAAGCTTTCTTT. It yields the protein CASRQGMNTEAFF.

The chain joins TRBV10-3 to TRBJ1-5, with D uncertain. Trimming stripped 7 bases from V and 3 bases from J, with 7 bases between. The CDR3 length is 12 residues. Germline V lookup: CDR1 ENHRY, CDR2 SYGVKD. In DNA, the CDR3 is TGTGCCATCAAGGGCTACAATCAGCCCCAGCATTTT. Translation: CAIKGYNQPQHF.

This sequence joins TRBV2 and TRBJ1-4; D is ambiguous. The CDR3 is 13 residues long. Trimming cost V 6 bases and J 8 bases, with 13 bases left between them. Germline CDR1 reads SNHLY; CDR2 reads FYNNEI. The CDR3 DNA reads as TGTGCCAGCAGCAAAAATTGGGGAGAAAAACTGTTTTTT. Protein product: CASSKNWGEKLFF.

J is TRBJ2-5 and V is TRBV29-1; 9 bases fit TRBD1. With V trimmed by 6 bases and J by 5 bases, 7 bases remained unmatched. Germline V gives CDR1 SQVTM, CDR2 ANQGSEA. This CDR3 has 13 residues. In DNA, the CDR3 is TGCAGCGTCGCCGGGACAGGGTGGGAGACCCAGTACTTC. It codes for CSVAGTGWETQYF.

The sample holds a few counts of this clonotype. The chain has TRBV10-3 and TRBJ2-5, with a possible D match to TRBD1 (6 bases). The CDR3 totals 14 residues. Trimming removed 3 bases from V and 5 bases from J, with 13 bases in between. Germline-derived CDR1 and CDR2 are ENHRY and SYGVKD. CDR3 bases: TGTGCCATCAGTGACTCTCAGGGGCTGGAGACCCAGTACTTC. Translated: CAISDSQGLETQYF.

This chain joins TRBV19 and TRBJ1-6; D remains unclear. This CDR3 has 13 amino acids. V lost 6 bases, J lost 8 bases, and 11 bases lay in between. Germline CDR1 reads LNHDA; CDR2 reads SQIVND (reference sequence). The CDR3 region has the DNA TGTGCCAGTAGGATCAATGGCGATTCACCCCTCCACTTT. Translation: CASRINGDSPLHF.

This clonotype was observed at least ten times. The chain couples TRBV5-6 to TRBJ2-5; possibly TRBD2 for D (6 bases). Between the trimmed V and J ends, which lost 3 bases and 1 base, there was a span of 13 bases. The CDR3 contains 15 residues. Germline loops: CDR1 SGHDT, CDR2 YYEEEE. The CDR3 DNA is TGTGCCAGCAGCTCCTTACCGGGACTCCAAGAGACCCAGTACTTC. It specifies CASSSLPGLQETQYF.

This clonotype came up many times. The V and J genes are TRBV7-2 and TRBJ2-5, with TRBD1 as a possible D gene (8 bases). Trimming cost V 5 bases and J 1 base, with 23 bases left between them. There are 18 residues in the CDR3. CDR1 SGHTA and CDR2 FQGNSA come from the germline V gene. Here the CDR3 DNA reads TGTGCCAGCAGCCTTGGGGTACAGGGGGGGGGGTTCCAAGAGACCCAGTACTTC. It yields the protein CASSLGVQGGGFQETQYF.

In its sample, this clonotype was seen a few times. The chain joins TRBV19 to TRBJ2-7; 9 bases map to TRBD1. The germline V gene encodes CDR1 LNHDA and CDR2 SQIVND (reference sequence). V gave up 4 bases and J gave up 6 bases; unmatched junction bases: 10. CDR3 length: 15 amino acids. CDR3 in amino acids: CASSNRDREPFEQYF. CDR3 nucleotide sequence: TGTGCCAGTAGTAACCGGGACAGGGAGCCTTTCGAGCAGTACTTC. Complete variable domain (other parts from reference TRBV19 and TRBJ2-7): DGGITQSPKYLFRKEGQNVTLSCEQNLNHDAMYWYRQDPGQGLRLIYYSQIVNDFQKGDIAEGYSVSREKKESFPLTVTSAQKNPTAFYLCASSNRDREPFEQYFGPGTRLTVT.

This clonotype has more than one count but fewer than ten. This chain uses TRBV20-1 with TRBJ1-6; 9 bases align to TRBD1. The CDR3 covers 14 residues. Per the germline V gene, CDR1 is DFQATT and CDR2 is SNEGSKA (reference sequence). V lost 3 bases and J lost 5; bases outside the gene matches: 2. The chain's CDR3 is CSARGQGNNSPLHF. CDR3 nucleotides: TGCAGTGCTAGGGGACAGGGCAATAATTCACCCCTCCACTTT.